This is a list of T cell receptor beta chains from one sample in a study of coeliac disease. The method was immunoSEQ multiplex PCR; TCRdb's version includes in-frame clones alone and lacks a portion of them. The repertoire holds thousands of clones, with 65% to 80% as singletons. Material for sequencing was lamina propria lymphocytes from the gut. The receptor set was obtained from a woman aged 18-29 years with active celiac disease. Both conserved end residues are part of each CDR3. A D gene is named only where the DNA matches it firmly. Clone size, where shown, is once, few, many, or a class for clones that have expanded.

j_call: TRBJ1-5; clone_size: .; v_call: TRBV7-3; d_call: .; cdr3_nt: TGTACCAGCAGCCATTCCCTGGAGACTAAAAGCAATCAGCCCCAGCATTTT; cdr3_aa: CTSSHSLETKSNQPQHF
j_call: TRBJ2-3; clone_size: once; v_call: TRBV18; d_call: TRBD2; cdr3_nt: TGTGCCAGCTCACGGCAGGGACTAGAGGTGGATACGCAGTATTTT; cdr3_aa: CASSRQGLEVDTQYF
j_call: TRBJ2-2; clone_size: few; v_call: TRBV7-6; d_call: TRBD2; cdr3_nt: TGTGCCAGCAGCTTAGAAGCGGGAGGGCCCGGGGAGCTGTTTTTT; cdr3_aa: CASSLEAGGPGELFF
j_call: TRBJ1-5; clone_size: .; v_call: TRBV7-9; d_call: TRBD1; cdr3_nt: TGTGCCAGCAGCCCCGGGACAGGGGTTGATCAGCCCCAGCATTTT; cdr3_aa: CASSPGTGVDQPQHF
j_call: TRBJ1-2; clone_size: few; v_call: TRBV4-2; d_call: TRBD1; cdr3_nt: TGTGCCAGCAGCCTAAGACAGGGAGAAGGCTATGGCTACACCTTC; cdr3_aa: CASSLRQGEGYGYTF
j_call: TRBJ2-5; clone_size: .; v_call: TRBV18; d_call: .; cdr3_nt: TGTGCCAGCTCACCACAACACCCTCAAGAGACCCAGTACTTC; cdr3_aa: CASSPQHPQETQYF
j_call: TRBJ1-5; clone_size: .; v_call: TRBV7-2; d_call: .; cdr3_nt: TGTGCCAGCAGCTTAAGGACATTGGACCATCAGCCCCAGCATTTT; cdr3_aa: CASSLRTLDHQPQHF
j_call: TRBJ2-1; clone_size: .; v_call: TRBV5-1; d_call: .; cdr3_nt: TGCGCCAGCAGCTCGGGTAGTCTCACGGTCTACAATGAGCAGTTCTTC; cdr3_aa: CASSSGSLTVYNEQFF
j_call: TRBJ1-2; clone_size: few; v_call: TRBV5-1; d_call: .; cdr3_nt: TGCGCCAGCAGCGGGCCACAGAACTTCTATGGCTACACCTTC; cdr3_aa: CASSGPQNFYGYTF
j_call: TRBJ2-1; clone_size: once; v_call: TRBV7-9; d_call: TRBD2; cdr3_nt: TGTGCCAGCAGCCCTGGGCTAGCGGGGGCCTACAATGAGCAGTTCTTC; cdr3_aa: CASSPGLAGAYNEQFF
j_call: TRBJ2-3; clone_size: .; v_call: TRBV5-5; d_call: TRBD2; cdr3_nt: TGTGCCAGCAGCTTGGCTAGCGGCTACACAGATACGCAGTATTTT; cdr3_aa: CASSLASGYTDTQYF
j_call: TRBJ2-7; clone_size: .; v_call: TRBV28; d_call: .; cdr3_nt: TGTGCCAGCAGTTTGGAAACGGGAGAACCGTACTTC; cdr3_aa: CASSLETGEPYF
j_call: TRBJ2-7; clone_size: .; v_call: TRBV29-1; d_call: .; cdr3_nt: TGCAGCGTTGCAGGATCGGACGAGCAGTACTTC; cdr3_aa: CSVAGSDEQYF
j_call: TRBJ1-4; clone_size: few; v_call: TRBV5-1; d_call: .; cdr3_nt: TGCGCCAGCAGCTTGGTGGGGCGCGGTAATGAAAAACTGTTTTTT; cdr3_aa: CASSLVGRGNEKLFF
j_call: TRBJ1-2; clone_size: large; v_call: TRBV20-1; d_call: TRBD1; cdr3_nt: TGCAGTGCTATAGGACAGGACTTC; cdr3_aa: CSAIGQDF
j_call: TRBJ2-5; clone_size: few; v_call: TRBV4-1; d_call: .; cdr3_nt: TGCGCCAGCAGCCAAGAGTGGGGCAGCCCTCGGGAGACCCAGTACTTC; cdr3_aa: CASSQEWGSPRETQYF
j_call: TRBJ1-1; clone_size: once; v_call: TRBV2; d_call: .; cdr3_nt: TGTGCCAGCTTAGAGGTCACTGAAGCTTTCTTT; cdr3_aa: CASLEVTEAFF
j_call: TRBJ1-3; clone_size: .; v_call: TRBV4-1; d_call: TRBD1; cdr3_nt: TGCGCCAGCAGCCAAGACAGGGGGACCTTCTCTGGAAACACCATATATTTT; cdr3_aa: CASSQDRGTFSGNTIYF
j_call: TRBJ2-3; clone_size: .; v_call: TRBV5-4; d_call: TRBD2; cdr3_nt: TGTGCCAGCAGCCCCCTGGGGGGGGGCACAGATACGCAGTATTTT; cdr3_aa: CASSPLGGGTDTQYF
j_call: TRBJ1-2; clone_size: few; v_call: TRBV6-5; d_call: TRBD1; cdr3_nt: TGTGCCAGCAGTAACCACTCGGGACAGCCCTGGGGCTACACCTTC; cdr3_aa: CASSNHSGQPWGYTF
j_call: TRBJ2-5; clone_size: .; v_call: TRBV4-1; d_call: .; cdr3_nt: TGCGCCAGCAGCCAAGAAGGGGCAACGGGCCTCCAAGAGACCCAGTACTTC; cdr3_aa: CASSQEGATGLQETQYF